The 16 T cell receptor beta chains reported below all come from one sample, sequenced in a study of OX40 agonist ivuxolimab in advanced cancers. Measured with immunoSEQ multiplex PCR; TCRdb has only the in-frame clones, and not every one. This table has about 140,000 clones, more than 85% appearing once. The sample consisted of CD4+ or CD8+ T cells sorted from blood, taken in a trial of the OX40 agonist ivuxolimab. The receptors were gathered from an adult with an advanced solid tumor such as melanoma, head and neck, liver or kidney cancer.

V gene TRBV21-1 combines with J gene TRBJ1-1. TRBV21-1 represents a pseudogene. The CDR3 consists of 18 residues. Here the CDR3 reads CASSKVRGRGAMNTEAFF. CDR3 nucleotide sequence: TGTGCCAGCAGCAAAGTACGGGGGCGCGGGGCCATGAACACTGAAGCTTTCTTT.

This clone was observed once. The V call is TRBV5-4, the J call TRBJ1-3, with a tentative D call TRBD1 (5 bases). Germline V gene sequence: CDR1 SGHNT, CDR2 YYREEE (reference sequence). The CDR3 totals 14 residues. V lost 4 bases and J 2 bases, leaving 10 bases between the germline ends. This CDR3 reads CASSNGAAGNTIYF. The CDR3 DNA reads as TGTGCCAGCAGCAACGGGGCGGCTGGAAACACCATATATTTT.

The CDR3: CASTGVSEKLFF. Here the CDR3 DNA reads TGTGCCAGCACCGGGGTCAGTGAAAAACTGTTTTTT. The V call is TRBV7-9, the J call TRBJ1-4; D unclear. Germline V gene lookup returns CDR1 SEHNR and CDR2 FQNEAQ (reference sequence). The CDR3 length is 12 residues. V lost 7 bases to trimming and J lost 7 bases, with 10 bases between them.

J is TRBJ1-2 and V is TRBV2; a possible D gene is TRBD1 (5 bases). V was cut by 4 bases and J by 4 bases, with 10 bases left in between. The length of the CDR3 is 13 residues. Germline V CDR1 and CDR2: SNHLY, FYNNEI. CDR3 loop: CASSARGLYGYTF. The CDR3 region has the DNA TGTGCCAGCAGTGCGAGGGGCCTCTATGGCTACACCTTC.

V and J are TRBV10-2 and TRBJ2-3; D may be TRBD2 (5 bases). Between the trimmed V and J ends, which lost 3 bases and 5 bases, there was a span of 15 bases. The germline V gene encodes CDR1 WSHSY and CDR2 SAAADI. CDR3 length equals 15 residues. This CDR3 is CASSEYPSLGDTQYF. DNA of the CDR3: TGCGCCAGCAGTGAATATCCTAGCTTAGGAGATACGCAGTATTTT.

This chain links TRBV5-4 with TRBJ2-2; maybe TRBD1 (5 bases). Germline CDR1 is SGHNT and CDR2 is YYREEE (reference sequence). The V gene lost 4 bases and the J gene lost 5 bases, with 15 bases spanning the gap. The CDR3 has 15 residues. Written as DNA, the CDR3 is TGTGCCAGCAGCGGGCGCCAGGGTGGGACCGGGGAGCTGTTTTTT. Translation: CASSGRQGGTGELFF.

The chain uses TRBV15 and TRBJ1-5; unclear D gene. The CDR3 totals 14 residues. Looked up from germline, CDR1 is LNHNV and CDR2 is YYDKDF (reference sequence). With 3 bases removed from V and 3 bases from J, the gap between germline ends came to 9 bases. CDR3 residues: CATSRTVFNQPQHF. Written as DNA, the CDR3 is TGTGCCACCAGCAGGACCGTTTTCAATCAGCCCCAGCATTTT.

The chain uses TRBV21-1 and TRBJ1-2; TRBD1, the D gene given by the table, was not confirmed from the DNA. TRBV21-1 is classified as a pseudogene. The CDR3 loop spans 15 amino acids. CDR3 nucleotide sequence: TGTGCCAGCAGCAAAAAGCCGGACAGGGTAGGAGGCTACACCTTC. Translated: CASSKKPDRVGGYTF.

The rearrangement uses TRBV5-1 and TRBJ1-5; tentative D call: TRBD1 (5 bases). Deletions cut 1 base from V and 6 bases from J, with 11 bases between. Per the germline V gene, CDR1 is SGHRS and CDR2 is YFSETQ. The CDR3 loop spans 14 amino acids. CDR3 sequence: CASSLFRGGQPQHF. CDR3 in DNA: TGCGCCAGCAGCTTGTTTCGGGGCGGTCAGCCCCAGCATTTT.

The chain uses TRBV9 and TRBJ2-1; unclear D gene. The V end lost 6 bases, the J end lost 9 bases, and 16 bases lay between the germline ends. The germline gives CDR1 SGDLS, CDR2 YYNGEE. The CDR3 runs 13 residues. The CDR3 bases are TGTGCCAGCACGCGATGGCAGATCGGTGAGCAGTTCTTC. This gives the protein CASTRWQIGEQFF.

The J gene is TRBJ2-2, the V gene TRBV4-2; TRBD1 might be the D (6 bases). CDR1 and CDR2 from the germline V gene are LGHNA and YNFKEQ. V lost 9 bases to trimming and J lost 5 bases, with 19 bases between them. The CDR3 extends over 15 amino acids. CDR3 region: CASSPGDRGTGELFF. DNA of the CDR3: TGTGCCAGTTCCCCAGGGGATAGGGGGACCGGGGAGCTGTTTTTT.

The chain is built from TRBV9 and TRBJ2-2; possible D gene TRBD2, 6 bases. Germline CDR1 and CDR2: SGDLS and YYNGEE. The V end lost 2 bases, the J end lost 0 bases, and 8 bases lay between the germline ends. The CDR3 extends over 15 amino acids. The CDR3 loop is CASSVRTTNTGELFF. In nucleotides, the CDR3 is TGTGCCAGCAGCGTGAGGACTACGAACACCGGGGAGCTGTTTTTT.

The chain recombines TRBV19 with TRBJ2-2, with 9 nucleotides matching TRBD1. This CDR3 is built from 13 residues. Unmatched junction bases numbered 4, after V lost 10 bases and J lost 4 bases. Germline V CDR1 and CDR2: LNHDA, SQIVND (reference sequence). The CDR3 DNA is TGTGCCACCCGACAGGGGGGCACCGGGGAGCTGTTTTTT. This codes for CATRQGGTGELFF. The variable domain in full, completed from reference TRBV19 and TRBJ2-2, reads DGGITQSPKYLFRKEGQNVTLSCEQNLNHDAMYWYRQDPGQGLRLIYYSQIVNDFQKGDIAEGYSVSREKKESFPLTVTSAQKNPTAFYLCATRQGGTGELFFGEGSRLTVL.

The rearrangement uses TRBV2 and TRBJ2-2; a weak D match, TRBD1 (7 bases). The CDR3 spans 16 residues. Germline V gives CDR1 SNHLY, CDR2 FYNNEI. V was pared by 7 bases and J by 1 base, with 16 bases between. This CDR3 is CASTREAGGNTGELFF. The CDR3, as DNA: TGTGCCAGCACCAGGGAGGCAGGGGGGAACACCGGGGAGCTGTTTTTT.

The chain employs TRBV6-5 and TRBJ1-1, with D unclear. The CDR3 runs to 13 residues. Trimming removed 6 bases at V and 1 base at J, with 9 bases between. CDR1 and CDR2 from the germline V gene are MNHEY and SVGAGI. CDR3 protein: CASRSGQNTEAFF. CDR3 nucleotides: TGTGCCAGCAGGTCCGGCCAGAACACTGAAGCTTTCTTT.

The chain has TRBV21-1 and TRBJ1-6. TRBV21-1 is described as a pseudogene. The CDR3 sequence is 15 residues long. The CDR3 sequence: CASSDGRTYNSPLHF. The CDR3 DNA reads TGTGCCAGCAGCGATGGACGGACCTATAATTCACCCCTCCACTTT.